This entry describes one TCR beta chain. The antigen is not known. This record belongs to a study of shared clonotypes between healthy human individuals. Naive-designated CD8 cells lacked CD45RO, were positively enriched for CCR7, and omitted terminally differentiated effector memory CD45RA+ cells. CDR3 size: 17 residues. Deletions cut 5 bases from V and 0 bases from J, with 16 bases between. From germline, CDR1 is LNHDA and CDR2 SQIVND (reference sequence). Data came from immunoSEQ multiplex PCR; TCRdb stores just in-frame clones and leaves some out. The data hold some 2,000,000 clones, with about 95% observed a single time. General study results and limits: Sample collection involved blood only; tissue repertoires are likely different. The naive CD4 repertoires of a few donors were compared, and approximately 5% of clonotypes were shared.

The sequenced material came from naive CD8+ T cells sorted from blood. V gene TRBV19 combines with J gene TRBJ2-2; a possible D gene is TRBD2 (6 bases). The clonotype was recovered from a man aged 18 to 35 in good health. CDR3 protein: CASSPSLWGANTGELFF. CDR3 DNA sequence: TGTGCCAGTAGTCCCAGTCTTTGGGGGGCGAACACCGGGGAGCTGTTTTTT.